This T cell receptor (beta chain) came from a study of cytomegalovirus exposure and HLA in healthy donors. Germline values: CDR1 MNHEY, CDR2 SVGAGI. Trimming pared 8 bases from V and 3 bases from J, leaving 11 bases between. The CDR3 is 12 amino acids. The study ran its PCR with 60 Vbeta and 13 Jbeta primers. Produced via immunoSEQ multiplex PCR; TCRdb's table is partial and in-frame only. This table has roughly 200,000 clones, 81% appearing once. Remarks on this clone: Its target is unknown.

Study results and caveats: Cytomegalovirus status was reportedly diagnosed by the classifier with high specificity and sensitivity.

Material: PBMCs. The receptor comes from a man aged 40-49 years in good health and CMV-seropositive. The chain links TRBV6-5 to TRBJ2-7; possible D gene TRBD1, 5 bases. In nucleotides, the CDR3 is TGTGCCAGCTCCCCTCAGGGCTACGAGCAGTACTTC. It codes for CASSPQGYEQYF.